Detailed here is one TCR beta chain. The study ran the assay at deep level. Replicate PCRs run on unsorted PBMC used 300 ng DNA, which was 30,000 or so T cell genomes. This table comes from immunoSEQ multiplex PCR, and its TCRdb copy is limited to in-frame clones, with some not included. Found here are about 490,000 clones, almost 80% of them singletons; the top ten hold approximately 12%. The sample comes from a study of shared clonotypes between healthy human individuals. Germline CDR1 SGHTA, CDR2 FQGNSA. The CDR3 has 17 amino acids. Trimming took 5 bases from V and 2 from J, leaving 18 bases between them.

Sequencing was performed on PBMCs. This sequence joins TRBV7-2 and TRBJ2-2; D gene ambiguous. The origin of this receptor is a woman between 40 and 55 years old in good health. Some clones in this sample may be carry-over from other donors' samples. The CDR3 region is CASSVNSPVGNTGELFF. CDR3 coding DNA: TGTGCCAGCAGCGTCAATAGCCCCGTGGGAAACACCGGGGAGCTGTTTTTT.